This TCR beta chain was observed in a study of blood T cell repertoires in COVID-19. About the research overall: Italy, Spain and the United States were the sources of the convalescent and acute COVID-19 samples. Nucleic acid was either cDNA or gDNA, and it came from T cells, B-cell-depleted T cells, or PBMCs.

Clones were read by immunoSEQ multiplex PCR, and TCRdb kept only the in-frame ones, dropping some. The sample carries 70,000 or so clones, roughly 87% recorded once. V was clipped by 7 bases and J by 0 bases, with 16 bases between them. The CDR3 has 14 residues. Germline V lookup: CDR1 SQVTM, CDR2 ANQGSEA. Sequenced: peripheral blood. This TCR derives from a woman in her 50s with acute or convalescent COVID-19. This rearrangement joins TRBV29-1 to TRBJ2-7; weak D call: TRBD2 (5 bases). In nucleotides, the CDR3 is TGCAGCGCCAAGAAGGACTCTTTCTCCTACGAGCAGTACTTC. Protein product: CSAKKDSFSYEQYF.